This TCR beta chain was captured in a study of technical replicates of blood from several donors. This CDR3 contains 16 residues. CDR1 is LGHNA and CDR2 is YSLEER in the germline V gene. The V end lost 3 bases, the J end lost 9 bases, and 21 bases lay between the germline ends. Libraries were prepared by immunoSEQ multiplex PCR; TCRdb keeps only in-frame clonotypes and omits some of them. The data contain 65,000 to 90,000 clones, 65% to 90% of them singletons. The TCR comes from a human donor in good health. Some clones in this sample may be carry-over from other donors' samples. The chain is built from TRBV4-3 and TRBJ2-1, with a tentative D call TRBD1 (5 bases). Sequenced material: PBMCs. This chain's CDR3 is CASSQGQVVSGSEQFF. Here the CDR3 DNA reads TGCGCCAGCAGCCAGGGGCAAGTAGTTTCCGGCAGTGAGCAGTTCTTC.